These T cell receptor beta chains were read from a single sample in a study of shared clonotypes between healthy human individuals. Some clones are missing from TCRdb's copy, which holds only in-frame ones; the method was immunoSEQ multiplex PCR. The sample consists of 600,000 to 700,000 clones, approximately 73% of them appearing once. The material sequenced was memory CD4+ T cells sorted from blood. These receptors were taken from a woman aged 25 to 39 in good health. Both conserved end residues are part of each CDR3. Fields, in order: V gene, J gene, clone size, D gene, CDR3 protein, CDR3 DNA. D genes are given only for firm matches. Expanded clones are given a class, and other clones once, few, many or no size at all.

>TRBV4-1|TRBJ2-7|NA|TRBD2
CASSTLAGAVEQYF
TGCGCCAGCAGCACACTAGCGGGAGCTGTTGAGCAGTACTTC
>TRBV5-1|TRBJ2-3|NA|TRBD2
CASSTSGRPSTDTQYF
TGCGCCAGCAGCACGAGCGGGAGGCCCAGCACAGATACGCAGTATTTT
>TRBV28|TRBJ2-7|once|NA
CASSLFGGPDNYEQYF
TGTGCCAGCAGTTTATTTGGTGGCCCTGACAACTACGAGCAGTACTTC
>TRBV11-2|TRBJ2-1|NA|TRBD2
CASSPQAGGDYNEQFF
TGTGCCAGCAGCCCGCAAGCGGGAGGGGACTACAATGAGCAGTTCTTC
>TRBV7-9|TRBJ2-3|once|NA
CASSTGLSTDTQYF
TGTGCCAGCAGCACGGGACTTAGCACAGATACGCAGTATTTT
>TRBV5-4|TRBJ2-7|NA|TRBD1
CASSRDRVYEQYF
TGTGCCAGCAGCCGGGACAGGGTTTACGAGCAGTACTTC
>TRBV9|TRBJ1-2|NA|NA
CASSVGSRPANYGYTF
TGTGCCAGCAGCGTAGGATCCCGACCCGCTAACTATGGCTACACCTTC
>TRBV18|TRBJ2-7|NA|NA
CASSTLAGGEQYF
TGTGCCAGCTCGACCTTAGCTGGAGGCGAGCAGTACTTC
>TRBV29-1|TRBJ1-1|NA|NA
CSMRRGNTEAFF
TGCAGCATGCGTAGGGGGAACACTGAAGCTTTCTTT
>TRBV19|TRBJ1-5|NA|NA
CASSPPRSNQPQHF
TGTGCCAGTAGTCCTCCACGGAGTAATCAGCCCCAGCATTTT
>TRBV19|TRBJ2-3|NA|NA
CASSTSVGTDTQYF
TGTGCCAGTAGTACGAGCGTAGGCACAGATACGCAGTATTTT
>TRBV6-6|TRBJ1-1|NA|TRBD1
CASNVGGRDAFF
TGTGCCAGCAACGTAGGGGGCAGGGACGCTTTCTTT
>TRBV28|TRBJ2-7|NA|TRBD1
CASSLYKDRGPYEQYF
TGTGCCAGCAGTTTATACAAGGACAGGGGACCTTACGAGCAGTACTTC
>TRBV5-6|TRBJ2-1|NA|NA
CASSLGPQGIYNEQFF
TGTGCCAGCAGCTTGGGGCCCCAGGGTATTTACAATGAGCAGTTCTTC
>TRBV5-1|TRBJ2-7|NA|NA
CASSFPGPEQYF
TGCGCCAGCAGCTTTCCCGGTCCCGAGCAGTACTTC
>TRBV4-2|TRBJ2-5|NA|TRBD2
CASSQGLADQETQYF
TGTGCCAGCAGCCAAGGACTAGCGGATCAAGAGACCCAGTACTTC
>TRBV7-9|TRBJ2-5|NA|TRBD1
CASSLMGQGGQETQYF
TGTGCCAGCAGCTTAATGGGACAGGGGGGTCAAGAGACCCAGTACTTC
>TRBV7-2|TRBJ2-5|NA|TRBD2
CASSRGLRGETQYF
TGTGCCAGCAGCCGGGGACTAAGGGGAGAGACCCAGTACTTC
>TRBV7-9|TRBJ2-7|NA|TRBD1
CASSAGTGGKDEQYF
TGTGCCAGCAGCGCAGGGACAGGGGGAAAAGACGAGCAGTACTTC
>TRBV11-2|TRBJ1-1|NA|NA
CASSLGRSPNTEAFF
TGTGCCAGCAGCTTAGGTAGATCTCCGAACACTGAAGCTTTCTTT
>TRBV11-2|TRBJ2-7|NA|TRBD1
CASSLATGGPYEQYF
TGTGCCAGCAGCTTAGCAACAGGGGGGCCCTACGAGCAGTACTTC
>TRBV2|TRBJ2-1|NA|TRBD1
CASSPRDRGRDEQFF
TGTGCCAGCAGTCCTCGGGACAGGGGGCGCGATGAGCAGTTCTTC
>TRBV6-5|TRBJ1-5|once|TRBD1
CASSFTGGAGNQPQHF
TGTGCCAGCAGTTTTACAGGGGGCGCGGGCAATCAGCCCCAGCATTTT
>TRBV7-8|TRBJ2-2|NA|TRBD1
CASRGQGASGTGELFF
TGTGCCAGCAGGGGACAGGGGGCTTCTGGGACCGGGGAGCTGTTTTTT
>TRBV6-6|TRBJ1-5|NA|TRBD1
CASSSGQGNQPQHF
TGTGCCAGCAGTTCGGGACAGGGGAATCAGCCCCAGCATTTT
>TRBV7-9|TRBJ2-7|NA|NA
CASSLVTEGEQYF
TGTGCCAGCAGCTTAGTGACCGAGGGGGAGCAGTACTTC
>TRBV5-4|TRBJ2-1|NA|TRBD2
CASSLRGTSGRNEQFF
TGTGCCAGCAGCTTGCGCGGGACTAGCGGGAGAAATGAGCAGTTCTTC
>TRBV9|TRBJ2-1|NA|NA
CASSVVYSSYNEQFF
TGTGCCAGCAGCGTAGTCTATTCCTCCTACAATGAGCAGTTCTTC
>TRBV28|TRBJ1-5|NA|TRBD1
CATETRGLLDQPQHF
TGTGCAACTGAAACGAGGGGGCTCCTAGATCAGCCCCAGCATTTT
>TRBV2|TRBJ2-1|NA|TRBD2
CASLAGGPHNEQFF
TGTGCCAGCTTAGCGGGAGGGCCCCACAATGAGCAGTTCTTC
>TRBV5-1|TRBJ2-5|NA|NA
CASRFEETQYF
TGCGCCAGCAGATTTGAAGAGACCCAGTACTTC
>TRBV4-1|TRBJ1-1|NA|NA
CASRQGFGNTEAFF
TGCGCCAGCAGGCAGGGGTTTGGAAACACTGAAGCTTTCTTT
>TRBV7-9|TRBJ2-7|NA|TRBD2
CASSRLVAGGPSHF
TGTGCCAGCAGCCGCCTGGTGGCGGGAGGGCCCTCGCACTTC